The clone carrying this TCR beta chain was detected a few times. In the source study's methods: Estimated nucleated cell counts came from reference gene primer amplification. Generated by immunoSEQ multiplex PCR, the TCRdb table keeps only in-frame clones and is missing some. The D gene and trimming were derived from the DNA, and the V and J assignments and clone size from that table. This sample yields roughly 260,000 clones, of which 65% to 80% are seen a single time; 4% belongs to the top ten. These data come from a study of blood T cell repertoires in COVID-19. Study overall: Specimens from acute and convalescent COVID-19 originated in the United States, Italy and Spain. Nucleic acid was either cDNA or gDNA, and it came from T cells, B-cell-depleted T cells, or PBMCs.

The CDR3 extends over 15 amino acids. V shed 6 bases and J 4 bases; nucleotides not matched to a gene: 7. Germline V gene lookup returns CDR1 MDHEN and CDR2 SYDVKM. This TCR came from a woman in her forties with active or convalescent COVID-19. Sequencing was performed on peripheral blood. The V and J genes are TRBV28 and TRBJ1-2, with 11 bases matching TRBD1. CDR3: CASRWSDRGLYGYTF. The CDR3 nucleotides read TGTGCCAGCAGATGGTCGGACAGGGGGCTCTATGGCTACACCTTC.